This T cell receptor beta chain was identified during a study of tumor and adjacent non-tumor tissue in lung cancer. The template was RNA from unsorted bulk tissue. Chemotherapy-naive patients with new lung cancer underwent thoracic surgery in China, August–November 2014. TCRbeta libraries were built with three rounds of nested PCR, modified from ARM-PCR. MiXCR, applied by TCRdb to the multiplex PCR reads, yields one record per CDR3 protein. The sample includes 60,000 to 85,000 distinct CDR3 sequences, approximately 73% of them seen just once. About this clonotype itself: An end of the junction does not agree with germline; a read error may underlie this.

Germline-derived CDR1 and CDR2 are ENHRY and SYGVKD. The CDR3 sequence is 13 residues long. The sequence derives from a man aged 60-69 years with non-small cell lung cancer. What was sequenced was lung tumor tissue. The chain employs TRBV10-3 and TRBJ2-1, with D hard to call. The CDR3 DNA reads as TGTACCATCAGTGGCGTACGGAACCATGAGCAGTTCTTC. This translates into CTISGVRNHEQFF.